The subject of this entry is one T cell receptor beta chain. These data are taken from a study of blood T cell repertoires in COVID-19. Across the whole study: Material from acute and convalescent COVID-19 was sourced from the United States, Italy and Spain. T cells, B-cell-depleted T cells, or PBMCs supplied cDNA or gDNA.

Germline V lookup: CDR1 MNHEY, CDR2 SMNVEV (reference sequence). The V gene end was trimmed by 6 bases and the J gene end by 0 bases; junction bases not matched to a gene: 4. There are 14 residues in the CDR3. In the study's own analysis: Amplification of reference gene primers was used by the study to estimate nucleated cell counts. TCRdb's copy holds only in-frame clones and misses some; the assay was immunoSEQ multiplex PCR. That table supplies the V and J calls and clone size; D and trimming were determined from the DNA. The sample holds about 230,000 clones, 83% seen once. The V call is TRBV27, the J call TRBJ2-7, with TRBD2 matching over 8 bases. This TCR was sampled from a woman aged 70-85 years with active or convalescent COVID-19. Sequenced sample: peripheral blood. The CDR3 sequence is CASRRAGDSYEQYF. The DNA for the CDR3 is TGTGCCAGCAGACGAGCGGGGGACTCCTACGAGCAGTACTTC.